This T cell receptor beta chain was identified during a study of blood T cell repertoires in COVID-19. As originally analysed: For nucleated cells, counts were estimated from reference gene primer amplification. Only in-frame clones appear in the TCRdb table, and some are missing; sequencing was by immunoSEQ multiplex PCR. The D gene and trimming were derived from the DNA, and the V and J assignments and clone size from that table. This sample has about 120,000 clones, with approximately 71% found just once. This clone was counted a few times. V lost 5 bases to trimming and J lost 6 bases, with 11 bases between them. CDR1 is KGHDR, CDR2 SFDVKD, per germline. There are 13 residues in the CDR3.

J is TRBJ2-3 and V is TRBV24-1, with D maybe TRBD1 (6 bases). The specimen sequenced was peripheral blood. The source is a woman between 65 and 79 years old with acute or convalescent COVID-19. The CDR3 sequence: CATSARGMDTQYF. The DNA of the CDR3 is TGTGCCACCAGTGCGAGGGGGATGGATACGCAGTATTTT.